This T cell receptor beta chain was captured by sequencing in a study of OX40 agonist ivuxolimab in advanced cancers. The overall study: Cohort: more than 75% men, mean age approximately 64, aged about 23 to 79. Study-level findings and limits: At 0.1 to 3.0 mg/kg, CD4+ and CD8+ blood T cells expanded clonally by week 6. Averaging showed that CD8+ T cells had more expanded clones than CD4+ did.

Of note for this clone: As yet, its antigen is unknown.

Looked up from germline, CDR1 is MGHRA and CDR2 is YSYEKL. V lost 0 bases, J lost 4 bases, and 4 bases lay in between. The CDR3 has 14 residues. Some clones are missing from TCRdb's copy, which holds only in-frame ones; the method was immunoSEQ multiplex PCR. The sample lists roughly 74,000 clones, around 92% occurring once. V gene TRBV4-1 combines with J gene TRBJ2-6, with D unclear. The sample here was CD4+ or CD8+ T cells sorted from blood, taken in a trial of the OX40 agonist ivuxolimab. The clonotype comes from an adult with an advanced solid tumor such as melanoma, head and neck, liver or kidney cancer. CDR3 amino acids: CASSQEGGANVLTF. CDR3 bases: TGCGCCAGCAGCCAAGAGGGCGGGGCCAACGTCCTGACTTTC.